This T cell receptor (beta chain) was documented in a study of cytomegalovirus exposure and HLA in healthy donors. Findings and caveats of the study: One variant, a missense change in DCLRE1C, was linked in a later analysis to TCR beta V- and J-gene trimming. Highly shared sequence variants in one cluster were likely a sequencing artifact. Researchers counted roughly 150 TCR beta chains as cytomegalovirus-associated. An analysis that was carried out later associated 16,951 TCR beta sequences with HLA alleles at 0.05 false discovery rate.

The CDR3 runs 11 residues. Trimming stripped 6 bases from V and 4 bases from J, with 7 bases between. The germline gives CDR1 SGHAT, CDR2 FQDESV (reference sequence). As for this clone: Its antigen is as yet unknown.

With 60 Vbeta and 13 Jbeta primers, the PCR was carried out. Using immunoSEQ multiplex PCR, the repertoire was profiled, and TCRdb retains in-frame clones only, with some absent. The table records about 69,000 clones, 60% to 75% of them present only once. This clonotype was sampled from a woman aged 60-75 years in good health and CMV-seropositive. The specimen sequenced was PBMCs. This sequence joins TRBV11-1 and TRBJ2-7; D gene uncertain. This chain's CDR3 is CASSMSYEQYF. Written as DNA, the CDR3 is TGTGCCAGCAGTATGAGTTACGAGCAGTACTTC.